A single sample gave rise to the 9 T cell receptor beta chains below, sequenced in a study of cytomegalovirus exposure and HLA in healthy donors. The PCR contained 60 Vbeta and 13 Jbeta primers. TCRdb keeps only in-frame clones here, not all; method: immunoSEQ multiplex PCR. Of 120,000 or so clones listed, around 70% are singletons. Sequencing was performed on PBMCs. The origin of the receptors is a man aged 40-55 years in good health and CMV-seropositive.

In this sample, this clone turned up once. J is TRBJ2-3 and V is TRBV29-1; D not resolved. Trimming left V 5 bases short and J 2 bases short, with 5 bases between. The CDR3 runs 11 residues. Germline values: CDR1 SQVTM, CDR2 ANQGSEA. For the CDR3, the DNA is TGCAGCGTTCGACTCACAGATACGCAGTATTTT. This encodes CSVRLTDTQYF.

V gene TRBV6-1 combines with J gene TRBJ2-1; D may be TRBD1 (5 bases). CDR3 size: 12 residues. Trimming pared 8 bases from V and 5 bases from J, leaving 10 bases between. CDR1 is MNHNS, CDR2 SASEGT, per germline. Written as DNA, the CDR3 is TGTGCCAGCGAATTAGGGGACAATGAGCAGTTCTTC. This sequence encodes CASELGDNEQFF.

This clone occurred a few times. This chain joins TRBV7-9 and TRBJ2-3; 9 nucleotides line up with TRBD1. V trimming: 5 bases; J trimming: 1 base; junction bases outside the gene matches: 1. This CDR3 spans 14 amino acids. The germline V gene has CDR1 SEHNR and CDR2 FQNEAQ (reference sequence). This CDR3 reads CASSRTGGTDTQYF. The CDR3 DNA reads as TGTGCCAGCAGCCGGACAGGGGGCACAGATACGCAGTATTTT.

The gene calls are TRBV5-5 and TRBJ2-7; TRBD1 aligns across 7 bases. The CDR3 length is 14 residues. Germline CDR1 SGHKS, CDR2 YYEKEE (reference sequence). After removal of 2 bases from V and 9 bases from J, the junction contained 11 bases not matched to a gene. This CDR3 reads CASSFGDSPRGQYF. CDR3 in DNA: TGTGCCAGCAGCTTCGGGGACAGCCCGAGGGGGCAGTACTTC.

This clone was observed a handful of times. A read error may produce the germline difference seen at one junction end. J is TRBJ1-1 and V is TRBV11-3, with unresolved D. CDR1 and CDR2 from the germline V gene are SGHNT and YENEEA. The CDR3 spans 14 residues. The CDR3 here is CASSLDVGSTEAFF. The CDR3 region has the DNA TGTGCCAGCAGTTTAGACGTGGGGAGTACTGAAGCTTTCTTT.

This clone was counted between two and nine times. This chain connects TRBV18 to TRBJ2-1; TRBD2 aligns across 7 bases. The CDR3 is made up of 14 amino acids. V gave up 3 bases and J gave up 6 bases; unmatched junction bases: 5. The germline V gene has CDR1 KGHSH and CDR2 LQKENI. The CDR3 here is CASSPLPGGNEQFF. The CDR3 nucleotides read TGTGCCAGCTCACCCTTACCGGGAGGCAATGAGCAGTTCTTC.

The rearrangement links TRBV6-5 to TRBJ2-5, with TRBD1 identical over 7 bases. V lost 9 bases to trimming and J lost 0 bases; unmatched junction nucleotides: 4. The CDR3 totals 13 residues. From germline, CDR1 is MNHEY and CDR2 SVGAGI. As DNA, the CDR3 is TGTGCCAGAAGACAGGGCTACCAAGAGACCCAGTACTTC. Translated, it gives CARRQGYQETQYF.

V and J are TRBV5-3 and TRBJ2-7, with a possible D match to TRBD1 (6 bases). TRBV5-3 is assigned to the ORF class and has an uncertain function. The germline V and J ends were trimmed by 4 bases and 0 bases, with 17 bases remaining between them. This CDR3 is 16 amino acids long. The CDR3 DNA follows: TGTGCCAGAAGCGCGTCCTACAGGGAGTCCTCCTACGAGCAGTACTTC. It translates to CARSASYRESSYEQYF.

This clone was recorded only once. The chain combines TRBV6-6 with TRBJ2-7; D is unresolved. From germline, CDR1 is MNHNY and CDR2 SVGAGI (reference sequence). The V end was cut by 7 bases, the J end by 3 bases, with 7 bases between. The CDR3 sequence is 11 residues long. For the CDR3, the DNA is TGTGCCAGCACCCTAAACTACGAGCAGTACTTC. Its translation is CASTLNYEQYF.